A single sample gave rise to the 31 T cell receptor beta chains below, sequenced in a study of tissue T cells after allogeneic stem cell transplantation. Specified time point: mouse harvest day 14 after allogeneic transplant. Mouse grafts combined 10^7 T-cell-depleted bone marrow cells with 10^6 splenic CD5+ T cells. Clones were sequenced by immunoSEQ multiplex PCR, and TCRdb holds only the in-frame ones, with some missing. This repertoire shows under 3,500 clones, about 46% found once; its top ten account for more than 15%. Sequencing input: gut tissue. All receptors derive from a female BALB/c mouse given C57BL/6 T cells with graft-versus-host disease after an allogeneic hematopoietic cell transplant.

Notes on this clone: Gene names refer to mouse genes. This chain's CDR3 is CAAVDRGLGNTLYF. The CDR3 bases that were read are TGTGCAGCAGTTGACAGGGGGCTCGGAAATACGCTCTAT. The chain carries TRBV15 and TRBJ1-3, with TRBD1 matching 10 bases. The read gets to within 1 residue of the CDR3 end, and the germline J gene fills in the rest. Germline V gene lookup returns CDR1 SGHND and CDR2 FRSKSL. CDR3 size: 14 residues.

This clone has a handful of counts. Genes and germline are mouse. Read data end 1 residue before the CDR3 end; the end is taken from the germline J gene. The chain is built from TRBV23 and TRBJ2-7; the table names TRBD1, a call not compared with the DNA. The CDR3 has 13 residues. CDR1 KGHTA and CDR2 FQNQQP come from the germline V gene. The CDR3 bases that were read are TGCTCCAGCAGTGACAGGGGAGGCTATGAACAGTAC. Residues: CSSSDRGGYEQY. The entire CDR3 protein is CSSSDRGGYEQYF.

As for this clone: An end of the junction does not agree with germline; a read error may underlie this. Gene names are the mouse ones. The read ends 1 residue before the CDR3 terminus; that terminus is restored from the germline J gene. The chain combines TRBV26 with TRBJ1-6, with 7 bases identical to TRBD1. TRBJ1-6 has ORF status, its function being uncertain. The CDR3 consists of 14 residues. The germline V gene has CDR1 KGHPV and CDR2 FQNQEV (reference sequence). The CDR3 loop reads CSSSQSDRNSPLYF. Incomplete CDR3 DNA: TGCTCCAGCAGTCAATCGGACAGGAATTCGCCCCTCTAC.

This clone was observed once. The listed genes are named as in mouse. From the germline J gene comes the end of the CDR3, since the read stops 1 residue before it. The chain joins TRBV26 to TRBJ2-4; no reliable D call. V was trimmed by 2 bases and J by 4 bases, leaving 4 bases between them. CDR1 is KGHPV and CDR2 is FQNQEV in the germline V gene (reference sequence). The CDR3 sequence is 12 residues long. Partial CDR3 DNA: TGTGCCAGCAGTCTGCCAGAAAACACCTTGTAC. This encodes CASSLPENTLY. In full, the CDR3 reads CASSLPENTLYF. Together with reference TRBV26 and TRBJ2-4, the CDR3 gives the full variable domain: NSKVIQTPRYLVKGQGQKAKMRCIPEKGHPVVFWYQQNKNNEFKFLINFQNQEVLQQIDMTEKRFSAECPSNSPCSLEIQSSEAGDSALYLCASSLPENTLYFGAGTRLSVL.

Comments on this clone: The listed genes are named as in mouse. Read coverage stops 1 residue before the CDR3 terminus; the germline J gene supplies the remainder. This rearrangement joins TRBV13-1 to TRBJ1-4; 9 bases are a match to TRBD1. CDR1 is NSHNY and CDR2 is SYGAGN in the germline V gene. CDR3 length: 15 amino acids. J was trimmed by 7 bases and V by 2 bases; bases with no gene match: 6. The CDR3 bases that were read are TGTGCCAGCAGTGAAGACAGGGGGGCCAGCGAAAGATTATTT. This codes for CASSEDRGASERLF. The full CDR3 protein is CASSEDRGASERLFF.

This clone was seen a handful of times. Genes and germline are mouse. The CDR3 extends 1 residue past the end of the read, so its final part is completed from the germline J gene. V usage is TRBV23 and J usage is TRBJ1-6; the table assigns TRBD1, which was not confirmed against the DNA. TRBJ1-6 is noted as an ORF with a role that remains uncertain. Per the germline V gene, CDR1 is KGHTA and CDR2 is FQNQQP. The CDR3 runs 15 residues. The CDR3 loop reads CSSSQVTSYNSPLYF. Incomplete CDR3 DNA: TGCTCCAGCAGTCAAGTGACATCCTATAATTCGCCCCTCTAC.

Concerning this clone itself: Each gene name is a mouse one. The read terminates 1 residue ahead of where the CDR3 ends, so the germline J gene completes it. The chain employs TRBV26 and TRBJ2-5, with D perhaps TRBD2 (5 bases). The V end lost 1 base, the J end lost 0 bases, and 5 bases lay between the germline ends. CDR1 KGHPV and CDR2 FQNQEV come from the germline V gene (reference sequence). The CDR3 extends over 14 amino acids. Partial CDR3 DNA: TGTGCCAGCAGTCTGTTGGGGAACCAAGACACCCAGTAC. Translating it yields CASSLLGNQDTQY. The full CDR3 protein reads CASSLLGNQDTQYF.

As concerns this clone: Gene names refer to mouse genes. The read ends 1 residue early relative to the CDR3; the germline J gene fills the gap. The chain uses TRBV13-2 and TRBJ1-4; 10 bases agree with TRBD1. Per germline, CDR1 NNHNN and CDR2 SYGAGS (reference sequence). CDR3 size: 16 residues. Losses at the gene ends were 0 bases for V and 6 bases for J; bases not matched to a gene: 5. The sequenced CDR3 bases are TGTGCCAGCGGTGATGCCACCGGGACAGGGGACGAAAGATTATTT. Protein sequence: CASGDATGTGDERLF. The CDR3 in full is CASGDATGTGDERLFF.

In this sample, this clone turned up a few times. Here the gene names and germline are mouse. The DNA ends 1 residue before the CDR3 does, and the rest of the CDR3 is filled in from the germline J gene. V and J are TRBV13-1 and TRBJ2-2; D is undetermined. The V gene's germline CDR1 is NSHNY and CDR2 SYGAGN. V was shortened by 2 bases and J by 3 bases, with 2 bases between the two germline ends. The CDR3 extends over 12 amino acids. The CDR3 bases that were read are TGTGCCAGCAGTGAATACACCGGGCAGCTCTAC. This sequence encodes CASSEYTGQLY. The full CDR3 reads CASSEYTGQLYF.

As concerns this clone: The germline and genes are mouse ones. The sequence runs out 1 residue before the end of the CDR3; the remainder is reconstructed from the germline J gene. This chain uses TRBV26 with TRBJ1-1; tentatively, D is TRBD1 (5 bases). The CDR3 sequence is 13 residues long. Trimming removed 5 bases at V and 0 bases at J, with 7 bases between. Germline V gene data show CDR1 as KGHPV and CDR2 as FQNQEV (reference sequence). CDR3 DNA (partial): TGTGCCAGCAGTTCAGGGACAAACACAGAAGTCTTC. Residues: CASSSGTNTEVF. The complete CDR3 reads CASSSGTNTEVFF.

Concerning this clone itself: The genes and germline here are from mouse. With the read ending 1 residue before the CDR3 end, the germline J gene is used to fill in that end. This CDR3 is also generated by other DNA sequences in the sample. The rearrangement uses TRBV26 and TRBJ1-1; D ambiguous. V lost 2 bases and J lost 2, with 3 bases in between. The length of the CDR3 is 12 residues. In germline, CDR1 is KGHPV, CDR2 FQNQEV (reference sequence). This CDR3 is CASSLPNTEVFF. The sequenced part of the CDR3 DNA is TGTGCCAGCAGTCTGCCCAACACAGAAGTCTTC. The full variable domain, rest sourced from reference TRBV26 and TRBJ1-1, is NSKVIQTPRYLVKGQGQKAKMRCIPEKGHPVVFWYQQNKNNEFKFLINFQNQEVLQQIDMTEKRFSAECPSNSPCSLEIQSSEAGDSALYLCASSLPNTEVFFGKGTRLTVV.

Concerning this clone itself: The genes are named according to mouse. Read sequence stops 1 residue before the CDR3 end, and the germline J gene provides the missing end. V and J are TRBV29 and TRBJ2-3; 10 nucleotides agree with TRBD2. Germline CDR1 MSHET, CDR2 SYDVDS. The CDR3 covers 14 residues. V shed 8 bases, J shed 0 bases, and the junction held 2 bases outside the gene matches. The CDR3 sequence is CASGLGVSAETLYF. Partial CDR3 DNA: TGTGCTAGCGGACTGGGGGTTAGTGCAGAAACGCTGTAT.

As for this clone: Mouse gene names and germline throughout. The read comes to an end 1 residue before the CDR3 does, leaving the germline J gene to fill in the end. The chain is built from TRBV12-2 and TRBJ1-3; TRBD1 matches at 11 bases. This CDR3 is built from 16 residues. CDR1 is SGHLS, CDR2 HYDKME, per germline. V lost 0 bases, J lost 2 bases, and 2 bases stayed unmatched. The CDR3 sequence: CASSLPDRGPGNTLYF. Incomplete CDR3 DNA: TGTGCCAGCTCTCTCCCGGACAGGGGGCCTGGAAATACGCTCTAT.

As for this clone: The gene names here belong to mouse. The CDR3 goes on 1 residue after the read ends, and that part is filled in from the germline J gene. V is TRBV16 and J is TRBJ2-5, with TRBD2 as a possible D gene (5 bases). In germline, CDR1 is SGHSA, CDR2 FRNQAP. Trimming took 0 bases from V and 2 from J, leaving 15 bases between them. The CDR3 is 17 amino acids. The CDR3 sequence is CASSLDQVGMSQDTQYF. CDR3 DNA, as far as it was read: TGTGCAAGCAGCTTAGATCAAGTGGGGATGAGCCAAGACACCCAGTAC.

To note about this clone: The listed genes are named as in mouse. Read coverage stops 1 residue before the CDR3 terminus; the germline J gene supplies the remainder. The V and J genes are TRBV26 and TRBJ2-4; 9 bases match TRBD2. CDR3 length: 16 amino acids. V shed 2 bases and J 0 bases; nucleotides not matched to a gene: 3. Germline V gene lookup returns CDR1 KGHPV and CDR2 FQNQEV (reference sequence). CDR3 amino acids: CASSLVGGHSQNTLYF. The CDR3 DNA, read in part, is TGTGCCAGCAGTCTGGTGGGGGGGCATAGTCAAAACACCTTGTAC.

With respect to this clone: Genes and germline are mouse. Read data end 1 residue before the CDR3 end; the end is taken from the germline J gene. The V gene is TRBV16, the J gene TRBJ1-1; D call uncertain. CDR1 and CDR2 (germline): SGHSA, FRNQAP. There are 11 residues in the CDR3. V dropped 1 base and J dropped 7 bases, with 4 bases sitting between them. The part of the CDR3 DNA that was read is TGTGCAAGCAGCTTAGGGGGAGAAGTCTTC. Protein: CASSLGGEVF. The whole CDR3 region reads CASSLGGEVFF.

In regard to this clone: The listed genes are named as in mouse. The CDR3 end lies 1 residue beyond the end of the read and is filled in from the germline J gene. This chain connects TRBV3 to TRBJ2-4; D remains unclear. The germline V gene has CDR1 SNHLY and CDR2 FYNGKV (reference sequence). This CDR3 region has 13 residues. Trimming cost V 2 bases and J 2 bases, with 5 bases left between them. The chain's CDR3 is CASSLLYQNTLYF. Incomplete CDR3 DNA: TGTGCCAGCAGCTTACTTTATCAAAACACCTTGTAC.

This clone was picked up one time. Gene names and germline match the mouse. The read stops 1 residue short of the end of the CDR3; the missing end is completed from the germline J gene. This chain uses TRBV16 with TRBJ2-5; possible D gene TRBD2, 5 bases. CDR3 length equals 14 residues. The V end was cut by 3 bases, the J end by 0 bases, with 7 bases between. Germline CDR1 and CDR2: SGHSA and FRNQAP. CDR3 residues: CASSFGDNQDTQYF. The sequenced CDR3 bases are TGTGCAAGCAGCTTTGGGGATAACCAAGACACCCAGTAC.

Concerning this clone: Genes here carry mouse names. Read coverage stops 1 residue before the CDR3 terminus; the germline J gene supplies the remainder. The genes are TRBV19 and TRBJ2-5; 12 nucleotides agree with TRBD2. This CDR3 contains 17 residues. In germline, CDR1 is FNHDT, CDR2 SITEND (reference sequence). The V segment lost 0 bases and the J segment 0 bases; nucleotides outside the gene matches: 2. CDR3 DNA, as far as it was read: TGTGCCAGCAGTATAGGGACTGGGGGGGTTAACCAAGACACCCAGTAC. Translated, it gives CASSIGTGGVNQDTQY. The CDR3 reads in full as CASSIGTGGVNQDTQYF. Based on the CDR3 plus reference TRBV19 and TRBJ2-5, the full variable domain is GGIITQTPKFLIGQEGQKLTLKCQQNFNHDTMYWYRQDSGKGLRLIYYSITENDLQKGDLSEGYDASREKKSSFSLTVTSAQKNEMAVFLCASSIGTGGVNQDTQYFGPGTRLLVL.

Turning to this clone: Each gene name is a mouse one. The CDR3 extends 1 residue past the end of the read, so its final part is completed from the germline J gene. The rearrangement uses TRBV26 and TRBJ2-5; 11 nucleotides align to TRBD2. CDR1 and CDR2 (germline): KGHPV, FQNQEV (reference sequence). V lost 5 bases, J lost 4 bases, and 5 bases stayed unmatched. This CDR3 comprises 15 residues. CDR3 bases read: TGTGCCAGCAGTTTTAACTGGGGGGGCAAAGACACCCAGTAC. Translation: CASSFNWGGKDTQY. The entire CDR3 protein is CASSFNWGGKDTQYF.

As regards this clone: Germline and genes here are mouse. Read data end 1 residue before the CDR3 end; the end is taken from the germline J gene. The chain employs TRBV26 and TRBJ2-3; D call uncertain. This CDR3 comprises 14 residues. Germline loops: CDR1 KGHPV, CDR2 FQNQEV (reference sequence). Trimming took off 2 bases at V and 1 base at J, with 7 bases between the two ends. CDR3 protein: CASSLQRGAETLYF. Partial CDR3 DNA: TGTGCCAGCAGTCTGCAGAGAGGTGCAGAAACGCTGTAT. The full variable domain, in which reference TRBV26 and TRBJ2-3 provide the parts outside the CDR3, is NSKVIQTPRYLVKGQGQKAKMRCIPEKGHPVVFWYQQNKNNEFKFLINFQNQEVLQQIDMTEKRFSAECPSNSPCSLEIQSSEAGDSALYLCASSLQRGAETLYFGSGTRLTVL.

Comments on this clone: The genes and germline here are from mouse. Here the CDR3 reads CASSLPSQNTLYF. The CDR3 bases that were read are TGTGCCAGCAGTCTGCCTAGTCAAAACACCTTGTAC. The V call is TRBV26, the J call TRBJ2-4; D ambiguous. From the germline J gene comes the end of the CDR3, since the read stops 1 residue before it. The V and J ends lost 2 bases and 0 bases respectively, with 3 bases between them. The germline V gene encodes CDR1 KGHPV and CDR2 FQNQEV (reference sequence). This CDR3 is 13 amino acids long.

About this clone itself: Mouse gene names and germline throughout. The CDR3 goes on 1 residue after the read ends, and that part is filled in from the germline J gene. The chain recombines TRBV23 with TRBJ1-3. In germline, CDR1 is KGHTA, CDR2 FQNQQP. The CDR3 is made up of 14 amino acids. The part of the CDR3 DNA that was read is TGCTCCAGCAGTCGGGGCCTTTCTGGAAATACGCTCTAT. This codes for CSSSRGLSGNTLY. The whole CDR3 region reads CSSSRGLSGNTLYF. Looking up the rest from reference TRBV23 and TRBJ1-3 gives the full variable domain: DAAVTQKPRYLIKMKGQEAEMKCIPEKGHTAVFWYQQKQSKELKFLIYFQNQQPLDQIDMVKERFSAVCPSSSLCSLGIRTCEAEDSALYLCSSSRGLSGNTLYFGEGSRLIVV.

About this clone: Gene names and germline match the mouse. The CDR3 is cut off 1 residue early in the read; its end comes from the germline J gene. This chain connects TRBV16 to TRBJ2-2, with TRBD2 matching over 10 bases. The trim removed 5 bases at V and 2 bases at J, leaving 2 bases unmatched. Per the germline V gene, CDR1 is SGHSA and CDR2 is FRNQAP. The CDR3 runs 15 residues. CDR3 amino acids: CASSLDWGNTGQLYF. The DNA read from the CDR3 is TGTGCAAGCAGCCTGGACTGGGGGAACACCGGGCAGCTCTAC.

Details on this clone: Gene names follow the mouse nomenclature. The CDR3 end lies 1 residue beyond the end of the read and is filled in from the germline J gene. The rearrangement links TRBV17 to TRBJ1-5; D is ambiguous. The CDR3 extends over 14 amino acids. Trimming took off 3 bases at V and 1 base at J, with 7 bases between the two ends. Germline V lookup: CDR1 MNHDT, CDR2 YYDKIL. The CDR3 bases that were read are TGTGCTAGCAGTAGGGGCAGAAACAACCAGGCTCCGCTT. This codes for CASSRGRNNQAPL. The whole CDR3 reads CASSRGRNNQAPLF.

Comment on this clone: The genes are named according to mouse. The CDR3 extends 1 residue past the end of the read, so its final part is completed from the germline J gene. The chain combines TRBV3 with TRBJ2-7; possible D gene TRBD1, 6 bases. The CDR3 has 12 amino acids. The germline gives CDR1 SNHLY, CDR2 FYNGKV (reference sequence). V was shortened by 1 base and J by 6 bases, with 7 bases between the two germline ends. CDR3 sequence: CASSLDRVEQYF. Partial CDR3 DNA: TGTGCCAGCAGCTTAGACAGGGTTGAACAGTAC.

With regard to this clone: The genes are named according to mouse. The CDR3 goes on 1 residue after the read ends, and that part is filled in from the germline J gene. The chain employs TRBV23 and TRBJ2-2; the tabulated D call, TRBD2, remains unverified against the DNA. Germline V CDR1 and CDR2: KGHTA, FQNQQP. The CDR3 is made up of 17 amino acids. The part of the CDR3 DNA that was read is TGCTCCAGCAGTCAGGACTGGGGGGGCGCCTACACCGGGCAGCTCTAC. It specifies CSSSQDWGGAYTGQLY. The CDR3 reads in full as CSSSQDWGGAYTGQLYF.

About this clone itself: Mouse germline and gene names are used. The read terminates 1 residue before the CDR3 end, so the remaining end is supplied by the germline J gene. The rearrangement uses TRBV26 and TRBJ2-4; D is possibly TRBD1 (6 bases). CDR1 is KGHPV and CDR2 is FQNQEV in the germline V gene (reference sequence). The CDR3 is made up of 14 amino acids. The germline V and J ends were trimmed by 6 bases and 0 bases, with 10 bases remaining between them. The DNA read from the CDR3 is TGTGCCAGCAGCCGGACAGCGAGTCAAAACACCTTGTAC. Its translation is CASSRTASQNTLY. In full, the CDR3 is CASSRTASQNTLYF.

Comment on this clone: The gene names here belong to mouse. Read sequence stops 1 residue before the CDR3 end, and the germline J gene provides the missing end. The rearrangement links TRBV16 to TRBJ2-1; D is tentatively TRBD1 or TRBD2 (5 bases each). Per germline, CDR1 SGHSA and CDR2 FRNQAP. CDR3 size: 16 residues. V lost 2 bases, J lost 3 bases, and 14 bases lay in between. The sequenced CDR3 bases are TGTGCAAGCAGCTTAAAAGCCCGGGGGTTCTATGCTGAGCAGTTC. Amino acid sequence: CASSLKARGFYAEQF. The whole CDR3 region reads CASSLKARGFYAEQFF.

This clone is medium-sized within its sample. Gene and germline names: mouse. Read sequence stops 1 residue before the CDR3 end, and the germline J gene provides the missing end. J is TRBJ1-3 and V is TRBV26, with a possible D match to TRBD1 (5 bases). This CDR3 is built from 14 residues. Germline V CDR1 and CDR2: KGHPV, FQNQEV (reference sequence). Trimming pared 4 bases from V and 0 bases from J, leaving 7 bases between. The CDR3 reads CASSPDSSGNTLYF. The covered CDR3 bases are TGTGCCAGCAGTCCCGACAGTTCTGGAAATACGCTCTAT.

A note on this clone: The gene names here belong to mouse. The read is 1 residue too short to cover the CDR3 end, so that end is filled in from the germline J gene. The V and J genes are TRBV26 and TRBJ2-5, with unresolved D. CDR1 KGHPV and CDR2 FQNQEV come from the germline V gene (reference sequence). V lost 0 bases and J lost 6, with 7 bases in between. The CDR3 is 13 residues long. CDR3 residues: CASSLSGSDTQYF. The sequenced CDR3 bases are TGTGCCAGCAGTCTGTCAGGGAGCGACACCCAGTAC.